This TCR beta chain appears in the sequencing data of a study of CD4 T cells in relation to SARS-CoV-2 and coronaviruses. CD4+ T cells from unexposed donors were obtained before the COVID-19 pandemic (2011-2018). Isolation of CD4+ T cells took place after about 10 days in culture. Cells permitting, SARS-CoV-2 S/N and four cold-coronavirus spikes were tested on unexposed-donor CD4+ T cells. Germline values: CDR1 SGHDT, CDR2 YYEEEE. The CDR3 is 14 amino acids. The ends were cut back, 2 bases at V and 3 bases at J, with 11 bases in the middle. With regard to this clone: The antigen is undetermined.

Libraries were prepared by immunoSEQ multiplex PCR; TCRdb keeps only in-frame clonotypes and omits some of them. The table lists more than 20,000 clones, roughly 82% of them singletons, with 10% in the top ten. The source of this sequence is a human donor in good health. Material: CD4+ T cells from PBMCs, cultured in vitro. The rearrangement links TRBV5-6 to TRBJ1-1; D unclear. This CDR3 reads CASSFRPGYTEAFF. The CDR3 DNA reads TGTGCCAGCAGCTTCCGTCCCGGGTACACTGAAGCTTTCTTT.